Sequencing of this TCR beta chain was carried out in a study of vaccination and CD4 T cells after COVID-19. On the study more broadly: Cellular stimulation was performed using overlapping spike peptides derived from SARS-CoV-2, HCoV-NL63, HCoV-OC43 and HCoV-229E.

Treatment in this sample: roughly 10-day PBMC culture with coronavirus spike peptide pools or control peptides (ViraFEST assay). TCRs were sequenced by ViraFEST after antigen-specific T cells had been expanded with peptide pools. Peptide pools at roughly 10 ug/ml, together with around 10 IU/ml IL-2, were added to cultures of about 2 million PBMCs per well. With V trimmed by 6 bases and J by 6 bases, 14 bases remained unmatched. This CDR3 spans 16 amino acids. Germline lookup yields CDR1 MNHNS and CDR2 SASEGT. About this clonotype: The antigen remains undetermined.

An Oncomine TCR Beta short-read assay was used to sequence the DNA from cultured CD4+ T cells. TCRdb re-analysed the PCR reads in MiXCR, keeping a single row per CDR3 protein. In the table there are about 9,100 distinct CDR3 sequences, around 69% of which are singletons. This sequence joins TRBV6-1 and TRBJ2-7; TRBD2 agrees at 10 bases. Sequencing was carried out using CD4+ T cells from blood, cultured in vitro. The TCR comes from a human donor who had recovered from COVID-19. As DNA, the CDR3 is TGTGCCAGCAGCAGCTCTCTTAGTAGCGGGAGGTCCGAGCAGTACTTC. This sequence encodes CASSSSLSSGRSEQYF.